This T cell receptor beta chain was observed in a study of Ad26.COV2.S vaccination and SARS-CoV-2 variants. Study-wide context: The study gave Ad26.COV2.S intramuscularly, once or twice 56 days apart.

Treatment reported: over 15 received Ad26.COV2.S at low or high dose, single or two shots; five or six received placebo; per-sample allocation not given. The study sampled participants on day 63 after the first vaccine or placebo injection. Donor was an adult aged 18-55 years in Boston. CDR3 length equals 14 residues. Germline V gives CDR1 SGDLS, CDR2 YYNGEE. Trimming shortened V by 0 bases and J by 2 bases, and 7 bases separated the two germline ends. Generated by immunoSEQ multiplex PCR, the TCRdb table keeps only in-frame clones and is missing some. The repertoire includes more than 300,000 clones, approximately 86% of them detected once, and 1.5% to 2.5% sits in the top ten.

The input for sequencing was peripheral blood, taken in a trial of Ad26.COV2.S vaccine versus placebo. The chain couples TRBV9 to TRBJ2-3; D unresolved. The TCR originated in a person between 18 and 65 years old who received the Ad26.COV2.S COVID-19 vaccine or a placebo. The CDR3 DNA reads TGTGCCAGCAGCGTAGGCCCACCCACAGATACGCAGTATTTT. Protein sequence: CASSVGPPTDTQYF.